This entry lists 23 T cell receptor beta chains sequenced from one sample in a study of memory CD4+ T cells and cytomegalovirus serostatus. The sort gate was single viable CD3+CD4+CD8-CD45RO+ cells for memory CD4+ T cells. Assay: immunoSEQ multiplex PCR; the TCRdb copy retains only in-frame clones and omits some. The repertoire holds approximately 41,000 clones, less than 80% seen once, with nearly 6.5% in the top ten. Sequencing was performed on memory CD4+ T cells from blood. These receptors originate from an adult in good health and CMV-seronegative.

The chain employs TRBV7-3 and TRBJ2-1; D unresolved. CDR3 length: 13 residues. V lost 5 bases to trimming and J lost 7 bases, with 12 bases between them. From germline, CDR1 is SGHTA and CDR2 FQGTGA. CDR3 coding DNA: TGTGCCAGCAGCCTTTATTCGCAGAATGAGCAGTTCTTC. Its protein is CASSLYSQNEQFF.

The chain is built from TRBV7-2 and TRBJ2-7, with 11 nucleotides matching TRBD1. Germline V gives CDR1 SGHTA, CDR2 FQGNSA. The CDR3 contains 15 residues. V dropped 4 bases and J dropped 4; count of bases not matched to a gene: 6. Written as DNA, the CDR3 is TGTGCCAGCAGCTCCTCCGGGACAGGGGGATACGAGCAGTACTTC. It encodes CASSSSGTGGYEQYF.

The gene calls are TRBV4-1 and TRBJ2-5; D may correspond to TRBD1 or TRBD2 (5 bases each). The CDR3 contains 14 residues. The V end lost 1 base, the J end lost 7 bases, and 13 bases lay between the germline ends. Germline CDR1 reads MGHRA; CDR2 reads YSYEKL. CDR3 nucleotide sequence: TGCGCCAGCAGCCAAGGTGGGACCGATCGGACCCAGTACTTC. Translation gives CASSQGGTDRTQYF.

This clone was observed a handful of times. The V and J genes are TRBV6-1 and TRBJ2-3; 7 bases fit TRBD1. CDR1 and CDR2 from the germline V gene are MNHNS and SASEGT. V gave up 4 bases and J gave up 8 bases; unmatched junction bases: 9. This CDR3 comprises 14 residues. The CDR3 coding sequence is TGTGCCAGCAGTGCCGACAGGGCGTCGGGTACGCAGTATTTT. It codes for CASSADRASGTQYF.

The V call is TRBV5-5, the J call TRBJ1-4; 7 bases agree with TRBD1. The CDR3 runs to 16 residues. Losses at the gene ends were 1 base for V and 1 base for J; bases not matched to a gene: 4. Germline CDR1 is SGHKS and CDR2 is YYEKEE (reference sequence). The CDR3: CASSLRQGVTNEKLFF. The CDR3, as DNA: TGTGCCAGCAGCTTGCGACAGGGAGTAACTAATGAAAAACTGTTTTTT.

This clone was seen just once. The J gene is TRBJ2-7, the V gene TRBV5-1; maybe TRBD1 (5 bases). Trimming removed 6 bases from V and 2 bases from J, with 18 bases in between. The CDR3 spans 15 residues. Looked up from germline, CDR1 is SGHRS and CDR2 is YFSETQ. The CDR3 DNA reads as TGCGCCAGCACCGATGGGGCGGCCGGTCCCTACGAGCAGTACTTC. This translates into CASTDGAAGPYEQYF.

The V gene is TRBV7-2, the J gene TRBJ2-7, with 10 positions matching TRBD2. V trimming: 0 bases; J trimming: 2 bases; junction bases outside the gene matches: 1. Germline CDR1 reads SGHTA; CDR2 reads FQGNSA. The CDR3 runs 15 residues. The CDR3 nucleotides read TGTGCCAGCAGCTTAGCAAGCGGGAGGGCCTACGAGCAGTACTTC. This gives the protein CASSLASGRAYEQYF.

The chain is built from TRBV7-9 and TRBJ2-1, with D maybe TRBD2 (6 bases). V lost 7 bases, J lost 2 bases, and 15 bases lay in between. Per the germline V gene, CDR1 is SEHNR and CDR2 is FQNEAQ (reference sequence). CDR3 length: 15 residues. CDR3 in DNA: TGTGCCAGCATCATGTCCGGGACTCCCTACAATGAGCAGTTCTTC. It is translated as CASIMSGTPYNEQFF.

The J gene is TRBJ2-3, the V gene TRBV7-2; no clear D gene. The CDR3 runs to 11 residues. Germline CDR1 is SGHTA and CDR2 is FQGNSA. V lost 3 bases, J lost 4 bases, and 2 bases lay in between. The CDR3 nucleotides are TGTGCCAGCAGCTTTTCAGATACGCAGTATTTT. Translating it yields CASSFSDTQYF. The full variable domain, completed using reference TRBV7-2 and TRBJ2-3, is GAGVSQSPSNKVTEKGKDVELRCDPISGHTALYWYRQSLGQGLEFLIYFQGNSAPDKSGLPSDRFSAERTGGSVSTLTIQRTQQEDSAVYLCASSFSDTQYFGPGTRLTVL.

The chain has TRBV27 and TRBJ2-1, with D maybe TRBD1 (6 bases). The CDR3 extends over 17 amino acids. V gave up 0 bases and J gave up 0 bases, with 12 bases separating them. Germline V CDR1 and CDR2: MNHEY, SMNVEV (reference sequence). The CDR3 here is CASSLSQRGGSYNEQFF. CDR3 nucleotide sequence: TGTGCCAGCAGTTTATCGCAAAGAGGGGGCTCCTACAATGAGCAGTTCTTC.

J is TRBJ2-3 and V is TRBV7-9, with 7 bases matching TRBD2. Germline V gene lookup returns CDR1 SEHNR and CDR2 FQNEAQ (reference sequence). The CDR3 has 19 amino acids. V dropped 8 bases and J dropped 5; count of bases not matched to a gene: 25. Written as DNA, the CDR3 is TGTGCCAGCGGCGCTTTTAGGGCTAGCGGCAATACCGCGGGAGATACGCAGTATTTT. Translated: CASGAFRASGNTAGDTQYF.

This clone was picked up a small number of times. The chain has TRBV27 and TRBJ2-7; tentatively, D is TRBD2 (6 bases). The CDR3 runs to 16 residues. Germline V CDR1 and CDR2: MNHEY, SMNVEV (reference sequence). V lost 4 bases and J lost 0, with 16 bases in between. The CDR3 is CASSSVAVRSSYEQYF. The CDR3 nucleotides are TGTGCCAGCAGTTCGGTAGCGGTAAGGAGCTCCTACGAGCAGTACTTC.

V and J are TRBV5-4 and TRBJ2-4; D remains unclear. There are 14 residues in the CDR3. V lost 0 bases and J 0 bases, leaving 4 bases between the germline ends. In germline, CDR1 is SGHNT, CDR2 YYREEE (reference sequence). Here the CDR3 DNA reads TGTGCCAGCAGCTTGGGGACAGCCAAAAACATTCAGTACTTC. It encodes CASSLGTAKNIQYF.

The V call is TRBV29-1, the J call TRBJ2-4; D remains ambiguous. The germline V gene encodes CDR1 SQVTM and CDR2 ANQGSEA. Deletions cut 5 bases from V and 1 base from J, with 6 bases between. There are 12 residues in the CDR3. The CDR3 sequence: CSVSAAKNIQYF. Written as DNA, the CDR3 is TGCAGCGTTTCGGCGGCCAAAAACATTCAGTACTTC.

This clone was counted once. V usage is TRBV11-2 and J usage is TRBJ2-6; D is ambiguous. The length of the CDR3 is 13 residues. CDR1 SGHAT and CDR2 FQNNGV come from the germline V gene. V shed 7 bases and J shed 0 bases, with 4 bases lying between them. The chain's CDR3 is CASTDSGANVLTF. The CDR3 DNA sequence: TGTGCCAGCACGGACTCTGGGGCCAACGTCCTGACTTTC.

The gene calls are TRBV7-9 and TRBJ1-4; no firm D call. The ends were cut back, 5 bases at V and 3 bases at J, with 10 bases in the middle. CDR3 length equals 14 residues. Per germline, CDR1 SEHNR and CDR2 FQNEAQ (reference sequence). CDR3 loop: CASSHIRANEKLFF. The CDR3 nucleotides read TGTGCCAGCAGCCATATTCGGGCTAATGAAAAACTGTTTTTT.

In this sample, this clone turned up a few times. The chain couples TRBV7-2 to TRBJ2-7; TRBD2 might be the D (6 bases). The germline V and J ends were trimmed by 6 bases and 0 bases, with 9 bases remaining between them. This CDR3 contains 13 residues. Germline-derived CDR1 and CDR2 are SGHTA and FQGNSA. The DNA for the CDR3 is TGTGCCAGCAGTTGGACTACCTCCTACGAGCAGTACTTC. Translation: CASSWTTSYEQYF.

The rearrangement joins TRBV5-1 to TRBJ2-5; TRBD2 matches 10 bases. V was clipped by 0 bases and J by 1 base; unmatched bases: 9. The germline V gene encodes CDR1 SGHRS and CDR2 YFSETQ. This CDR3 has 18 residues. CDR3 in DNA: TGCGCCAGCAGCTTGGGGGCTAGCGGGAGCTGGGGCCAAGAGACCCAGTACTTC. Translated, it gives CASSLGASGSWGQETQYF.

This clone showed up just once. The CDR3 sequence is CASSPPGPRGEQYF. In nucleotides, the CDR3 is TGTGCCAGCAGCCCTCCCGGACCGAGGGGCGAGCAGTACTTC. The chain has TRBV5-4 and TRBJ2-7; D tentatively fits TRBD1 or TRBD2 (5 bases each). This CDR3 is built from 14 residues. V lost 4 bases, J lost 6 bases, and 17 bases lay in between. CDR1 is SGHNT, CDR2 YYREEE, per germline (reference sequence).

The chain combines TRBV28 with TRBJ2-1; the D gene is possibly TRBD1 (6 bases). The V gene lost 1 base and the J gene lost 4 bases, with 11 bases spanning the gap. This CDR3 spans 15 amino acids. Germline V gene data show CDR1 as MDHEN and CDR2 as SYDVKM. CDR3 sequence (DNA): TGTGCCAGCAGTTTATATCTCGGGACATACAATGAGCAGTTCTTC. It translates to CASSLYLGTYNEQFF.

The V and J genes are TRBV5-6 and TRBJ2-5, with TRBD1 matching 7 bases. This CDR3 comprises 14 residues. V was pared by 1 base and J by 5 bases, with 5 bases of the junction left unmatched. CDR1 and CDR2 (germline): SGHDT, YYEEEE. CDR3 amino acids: CASSLKTGLETQYF. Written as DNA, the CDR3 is TGTGCCAGCAGCTTGAAGACAGGGCTGGAGACCCAGTACTTC. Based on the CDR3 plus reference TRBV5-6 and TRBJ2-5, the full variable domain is DAGVTQSPTHLIKTRGQQVTLRCSPKSGHDTVSWYQQALGQGPQFIFQYYEEEERQRGNFPDRFSGHQFPNYSSELNVNALLLGDSALYLCASSLKTGLETQYFGPGTRLLVL.

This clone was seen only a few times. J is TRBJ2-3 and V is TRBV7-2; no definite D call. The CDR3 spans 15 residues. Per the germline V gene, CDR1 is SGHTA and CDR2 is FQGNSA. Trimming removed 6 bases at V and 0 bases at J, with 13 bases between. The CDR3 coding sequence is TGTGCCAGCAGACCAGCAACGGCTAGCACAGATACGCAGTATTTT. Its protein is CASRPATASTDTQYF.

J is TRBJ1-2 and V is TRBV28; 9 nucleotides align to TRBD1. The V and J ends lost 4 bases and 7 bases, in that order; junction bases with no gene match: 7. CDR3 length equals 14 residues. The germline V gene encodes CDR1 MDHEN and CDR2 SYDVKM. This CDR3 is CASSSQTGGIGYTF. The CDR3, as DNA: TGTGCCAGCAGTTCCCAGACAGGGGGGATTGGCTACACCTTC.